The present T cell receptor (beta chain) was sequenced within a study of T cells in localized non-small cell lung cancer. Findings and limits, study-wide: In the blood, greater T cell density corresponded to longer overall survival. Because researchers sequenced only one region of the tumor, heterogeneity is still possible.

Notes on this clone: The target antigen is unknown.

The table came from immunoSEQ multiplex PCR; TCRdb's copy has only in-frame clones and leaves some out. The sample holds around 3,100 clones, approximately 17% seen once. The junction had 7 bases not matched to a gene; V was cut back by 4 bases and J by 4 bases. CDR1 SGHNT and CDR2 YENEEA come from the germline V gene. The CDR3 loop spans 15 amino acids. The chain links TRBV11-3 to TRBJ1-3; 7 bases agree with TRBD1. The starting material was lung tumor tissue, obtained before any cancer treatment. The TCR originated in a man between 40 and 75 years old with stage I squamous cell lung carcinoma. The CDR3 DNA is TGTGCCAGCAGCTCGGATCAGGGGGTCGGAAACACCATATATTTT. This encodes CASSSDQGVGNTIYF.